This record covers a single T cell receptor beta chain. This clonotype came up a few times. Its target antigen remains unknown. A much larger clone differs from this one at a single base, so this may be a read error. These data come from a study of T cells in Graves' hyperthyroidism and ophthalmopathy (dated by TCRdb to between 2019 and 2020). Some background on the complete study: Peripheral blood samples were taken at initial diagnosis, before any treatment was given. To identify distinguishing TCR V-J signatures, a discovery cohort of 100 patients was used, comprising under 45 with Graves' ophthalmopathy and under 60 with stable Graves' hyperthyroidism. Whether ophthalmopathy could be predicted prospectively was tested in an independent validation cohort made up of 18 to 20 hyperthyroidism patients plus 17 patients who later progressed to ophthalmopathy. The 100 or so discovery patients were divided at random into training and test sets in a 7:3 ratio. In several Graves' hyperthyroidism patients, the study also compared T-cell repertoires from thyroid tissue with T-cell repertoires from blood. Once sampling was done, hyperthyroidism patients were given methimazole at a starting dose of 30 mg daily, whereas ophthalmopathy patients were given high-dose intravenous methylprednisolone. The paper reports TCR Vbeta CDR3 sequencing of approximately 130 peripheral blood samples: 43 ophthalmopathy, roughly 74 hyperthyroidism and approximately 17 progressor patients.

What the study reported, not specific to this receptor: Ophthalmopathy was separated from stable hyperthyroidism by a 13 V-J signature model, with about 86% sensitivity and approximately 81% specificity obtained in cross-validation and 80%/75% obtained in testing. Most expanded thyroid clonotypes (frequency above 0.001) were also detected in blood, a finding suggesting that blood repertoires may reflect thyroid immune responses. No statistical method was used to set the sample size in advance, and investigators knew the group allocation. In validation, progression to ophthalmopathy was predicted by the model with nearly 71% sensitivity and under 85% specificity, a median of about 6.8 months before onset.

Ophthalmopathy patients had moderately to severely active disease, with a Clinical Activity Score of 3 or more, a NOSPECS grade of 4 or more, and a disease duration of less than 3 months. Any patient with an uncontrolled infection, another autoimmune disease, pregnancy or lactation was excluded. Diagnoses were based on clinical symptoms, serum thyroxine and TRAb, thyroid ultrasound and orbital computed tomography. PBMCs were separated from over 9 ml of fresh peripheral blood using Ficoll-Paque density gradient centrifugation. Trizol reagent was used to extract total RNA, and RNA quality was then checked on an Agilent 2100 Bioanalyzer. The germline V gene (reference sequence) provides CDR1 DFQATT and CDR2 SNEGSKA. The CDR3 starts with the cysteine, ends with the phenylalanine, and has 14 residues. Only CDR3 DNA remains: 42 bases, in frame from the first base. Trimming takes 0 bases from V and 1 base from J, and the germline ends sit 8 bases apart.

The TCR beta CDR3 regions were amplified from the RNA transcripts. A first-round RT-PCR of the TCR CDR3 used the HTBI primer set with the Qiagen OneStep RT-PCR kit. Libraries were constructed in a second round of multiplex PCR, after which size selection and purification were performed. The libraries were sequenced on an Illumina HiSeq2000 using paired-end 100 bp reads. The authors' analysis ran thus. SOAPnuke was used to process the raw data, removing reads that contained adapters or uncalled bases, had a mean Phred below 15, or lacked an exact match to the constant primer or identifier. High-quality paired reads were merged with COPE v1.2.5, and unique nucleotide sequences were defined as clonotypes. Clonotypes were aligned to IMGT TRBV, TRBD and TRBJ reference segments using MiTCR v1.1. The analysis was restricted to V-J combinations with a frequency above 0.0001, which together covered just over 98% of the repertoires. The TCS score was defined as F50 (clonal expansion) divided by E x V (chaos), with BLOSUM62-based TCRdist calculated between CDR3 peptides within each V-J. Welch's t-statistics and random forest reduced around 510 V-J features to fewer than 15, which were used in a naive Bayes classifier (R e1071). TCRdb took the public reads, trimmed them with fastp at Q25, ran MiXCR for clone calling and kept in-frame beta chains. All rows with the same CDR3 protein become a single entry with the most common DNA and genes. The V and J calls shown here were made by TCRdb, not taken from the authors' results. The sample contains about 640,000 distinct CDR3 sequences, less than 25% of them found a single time. The ten biggest clones cover 30% to 40% of the sample.

The rearrangement joined TRBV20-1 to TRBJ2-3, with TRBD2 perhaps the D gene, on 6 matching bases. Sequencing was carried out using blood. This clonotype originated in a man aged 25-45 years with Graves' ophthalmopathy. The CDR3 in this case is CSARDPSGTDTQYF. The bases read TGCAGTGCTAGAGATCCTAGCGGCACAGATACGCAGTATTTT.